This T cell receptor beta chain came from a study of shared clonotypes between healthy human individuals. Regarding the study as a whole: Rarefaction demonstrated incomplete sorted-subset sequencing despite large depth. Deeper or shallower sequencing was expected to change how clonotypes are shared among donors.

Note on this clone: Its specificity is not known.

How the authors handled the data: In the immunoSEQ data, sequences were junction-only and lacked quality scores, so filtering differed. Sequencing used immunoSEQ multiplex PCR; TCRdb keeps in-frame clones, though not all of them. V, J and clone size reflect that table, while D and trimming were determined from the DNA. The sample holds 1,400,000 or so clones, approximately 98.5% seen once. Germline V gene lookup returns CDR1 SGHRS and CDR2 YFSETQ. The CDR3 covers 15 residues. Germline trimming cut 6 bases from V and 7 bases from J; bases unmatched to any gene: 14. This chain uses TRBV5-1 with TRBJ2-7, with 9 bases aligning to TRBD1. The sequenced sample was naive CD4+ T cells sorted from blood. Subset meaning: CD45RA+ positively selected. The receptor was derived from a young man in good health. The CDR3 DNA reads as TGCGCCAGCACCGAAGGCCCCGGACAGGGGAGGGAGCAGTACTTC. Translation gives CASTEGPGQGREQYF.